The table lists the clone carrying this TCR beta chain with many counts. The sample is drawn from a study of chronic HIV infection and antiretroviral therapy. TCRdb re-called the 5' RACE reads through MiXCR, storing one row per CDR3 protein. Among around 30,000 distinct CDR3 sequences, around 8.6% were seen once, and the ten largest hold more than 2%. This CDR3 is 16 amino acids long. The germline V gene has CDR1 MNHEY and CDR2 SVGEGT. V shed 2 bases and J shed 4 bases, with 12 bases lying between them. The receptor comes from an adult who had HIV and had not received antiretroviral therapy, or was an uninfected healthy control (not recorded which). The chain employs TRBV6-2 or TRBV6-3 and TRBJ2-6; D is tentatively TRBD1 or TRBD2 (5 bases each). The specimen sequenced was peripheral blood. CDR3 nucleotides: TGTGCCAGCAGTTACGATCCAGGGAGCGGGGCCAACGTCCTGACTTTC. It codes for CASSYDPGSGANVLTF.